Below are 31 T cell receptor beta chains sequenced from a single sample in a study of cytomegalovirus exposure and HLA in healthy donors. Assay used: immunoSEQ multiplex PCR; TCRdb lists only in-frame clones, some missing. The table shows 150,000 to 200,000 clones, with 96% occurring only once. Source material: PBMCs. The receptors come from a young woman in good health and CMV-seronegative.

V and J are TRBV19 and TRBJ2-3; TRBD1 agrees at 8 bases. Germline lookup yields CDR1 LNHDA and CDR2 SQIVND (reference sequence). CDR3 size: 15 residues. V was pared by 5 bases and J by 5 bases, with 9 bases of the junction left unmatched. The CDR3 spells CASSFQGARIDTQYF. CDR3 sequence (DNA): TGTGCCAGTAGTTTTCAGGGGGCGCGGATAGATACGCAGTATTTT.

The chain links TRBV2 to TRBJ2-5, with 13 bases that match TRBD2. This CDR3 spans 16 amino acids. With V trimmed by 6 bases and J by 3 bases, 7 bases remained unmatched. CDR1 is SNHLY and CDR2 is FYNNEI in the germline V gene. This chain's CDR3 is CASREQTSGRKETQYF. Written as DNA, the CDR3 is TGTGCCAGCAGGGAGCAGACTAGCGGGAGGAAAGAGACCCAGTACTTC.

The chain has TRBV7-9 and TRBJ1-4; a weak D match, TRBD1 (5 bases). The V gene's germline CDR1 is SEHNR and CDR2 FQNEAQ (reference sequence). The CDR3 has 15 amino acids. Trimming removed 4 bases from V and 4 bases from J, with 13 bases in between. The chain's CDR3 is CASSSRQSLNEKLFF. The CDR3 DNA sequence: TGTGCCAGCAGCTCCAGACAGAGTCTTAATGAAAAACTGTTTTTT.

This clone turned up a few times. This chain joins TRBV30 and TRBJ1-2; 7 bases agree with TRBD1. The V and J ends lost 5 bases and 8 bases, in that order; junction bases with no gene match: 11. Germline CDR1 reads GTSNPN; CDR2 reads SVGIG (reference sequence). The CDR3 loop spans 13 amino acids. The CDR3 protein is CAWGRQGEGGYTF. CDR3 DNA sequence: TGTGCCTGGGGACGGCAGGGGGAAGGGGGCTACACCTTC.

The chain uses TRBV29-1 and TRBJ2-3; 7 positions agree with TRBD1. The CDR3 has 15 residues. CDR1 and CDR2 (germline): SQVTM, ANQGSEA. Trimming at V came to 3 bases and at J to 1 base, leaving 7 bases not matched to a gene. CDR3 nucleotides: TGCAGCGTTGAGATCCTCGGACAGGGCACAGATACGCAGTATTTT. Residues: CSVEILGQGTDTQYF.

The chain couples TRBV7-9 to TRBJ2-3; possible D gene TRBD1, 6 bases. The CDR3 loop spans 15 amino acids. The V gene's germline CDR1 is SEHNR and CDR2 FQNEAQ (reference sequence). V lost 2 bases and J lost 4, with 13 bases in between. CDR3 bases: TGTGCCAGCAGCTTACGAGGGGGACGATCAGATACGCAGTATTTT. This codes for CASSLRGGRSDTQYF.

This rearrangement joins TRBV4-3 to TRBJ1-2, with 9 bases lining up with TRBD1. J lost 4 bases, V lost 3 bases, and 6 bases had no gene match. In germline, CDR1 is LGHNA, CDR2 YSLEER. The CDR3 runs 15 residues. The CDR3 DNA reads as TGCGCCAGCAGCCAGGGACAGGGCGCGGGCTATGGCTACACCTTC. It codes for CASSQGQGAGYGYTF.

The genes are TRBV5-6 and TRBJ2-4; D not certain. The CDR3 length is 13 residues. Germline V gene data show CDR1 as SGHDT and CDR2 as YYEEEE. The V end lost 7 bases, the J end lost 0 bases, and 8 bases lay between the germline ends. CDR3 loop: CASFSLAKNIQYF. DNA of the CDR3: TGTGCCAGCTTCTCCTTAGCCAAAAACATTCAGTACTTC.

This chain links TRBV4-2 with TRBJ2-7; TRBD2 aligns across 10 bases. CDR3 length: 17 residues. Germline CDR1 LGHNA, CDR2 YNFKEQ. Trimming at V came to 4 bases and at J to 4 bases, leaving 13 bases not matched to a gene. The CDR3 protein is CASSRGVPGTSDYEQYF. The CDR3 region has the DNA TGTGCCAGCAGCCGCGGAGTCCCCGGGACTAGCGATTACGAGCAGTACTTC.

The rearrangement uses TRBV29-1 and TRBJ2-5, with D unresolved. The CDR3 has 12 residues. The V and J ends lost 3 bases and 2 bases respectively, with 7 bases between them. Germline values: CDR1 SQVTM, CDR2 ANQGSEA. The CDR3 DNA is TGCAGCGTTGACAGAATTCAAGAGACCCAGTACTTC. Its protein product is CSVDRIQETQYF. Full variable domain (remainder filled in from reference TRBV29-1 and TRBJ2-5): SAVISQKPSRDICQRGTSLTIQCQVDSQVTMMFWYRQQPGQSLTLIATANQGSEATYESGFVIDKFPISRPNLTFSTLTVSNMSPEDSSIYLCSVDRIQETQYFGPGTRLLVL.

J is TRBJ2-5 and V is TRBV7-3; D perhaps matches TRBD1 (6 bases). CDR3 size: 14 residues. Trimming stripped 2 bases from V and 5 bases from J, with 12 bases between. Germline V gene lookup returns CDR1 SGHTA and CDR2 FQGTGA. The chain's CDR3 is CASSLGQRGETQYF. CDR3 bases: TGTGCCAGCAGCTTAGGACAGAGGGGGGAGACCCAGTACTTC.

V gene TRBV2 combines with J gene TRBJ1-2, with 11 nucleotides matching TRBD1. The CDR3 sequence is 13 residues long. V lost 6 bases to trimming and J lost 7 bases; unmatched junction nucleotides: 4. Per germline, CDR1 SNHLY and CDR2 FYNNEI. The chain's CDR3 is CASRSGTGGGYTF. CDR3 bases: TGTGCCAGCAGGTCCGGGACAGGGGGTGGCTACACCTTC.

Note on this clone: Germline is not matched at one junction end, which may reflect a read error. V usage is TRBV7-7 and J usage is TRBJ2-1, with D possibly matching TRBD2 (6 bases). CDR1 and CDR2 from the germline V gene are SSHAT and FNYEAQ (reference sequence). The CDR3 sequence is 15 residues long. CDR3 amino acids: CASSLPGGENNEQFF. In DNA, the CDR3 is TGTGCTAGCAGCTTACCCGGGGGAGAGAACAATGAGCAGTTCTTC. The full variable domain, in which reference TRBV7-7 and TRBJ2-1 provide the parts outside the CDR3, is GAGVSQSPRYKVTKRGQDVTLRCDPISSHATLYWYQQALGQGPEFLTYFNYEAQPDKSGLPSDRFSAERPEGSISTLTIQRTEQRDSAMYRCASSLPGGENNEQFFGPGTRLTVL.

The V gene is TRBV9, the J gene TRBJ1-3; D is uncertain. Germline CDR1 is SGDLS and CDR2 is YYNGEE. This CDR3 is 13 amino acids long. Trimming cost V 4 bases and J 4 bases, with 9 bases left between them. The CDR3 here is CASSTGWGNTIYF. DNA for the CDR3: TGTGCCAGCAGCACTGGTTGGGGAAACACCATATATTTT.

CDR3 nucleotide sequence: TGTGCCAGCTCACCCGGACAGGGGGGCACCGGGGAGCTGTTTTTT. Its translation is CASSPGQGGTGELFF. This chain connects TRBV18 to TRBJ2-2, with 10 nucleotides matching TRBD1. In germline, CDR1 is KGHSH, CDR2 LQKENI. The V segment lost 3 bases and the J segment 4 bases; nucleotides outside the gene matches: 2. There are 15 residues in the CDR3. The variable domain in full, completed from reference TRBV18 and TRBJ2-2, reads NAGVMQNPRHLVRRRGQEARLRCSPMKGHSHVYWYRQLPEEGLKFMVYLQKENIIDESGMPKERFSAEFPKEGPSILRIQQVVRGDSAAYFCASSPGQGGTGELFFGEGSRLTVL.

The chain is built from TRBV4-2 and TRBJ2-7; TRBD1 might be the D (5 bases). The V end was cut by 0 bases, the J end by 4 bases, with 16 bases between. Germline V CDR1 and CDR2: LGHNA, YNFKEQ. The CDR3 is 16 residues long. The CDR3 DNA is TGTGCCAGCAGCCAAGAGCAGGGTACCCGCTTTTACGAGCAGTACTTC. It specifies CASSQEQGTRFYEQYF.

This rearrangement joins TRBV6-6 to TRBJ2-7; TRBD1 aligns across 9 bases. The CDR3 loop spans 14 amino acids. The junction had 1 base not matched to a gene; V was cut back by 0 bases and J by 4 bases. Per germline, CDR1 MNHNY and CDR2 SVGAGI (reference sequence). The DNA of the CDR3 is TGTGCCAGCAGTTACTCGGGGACAGGGTACGAGCAGTACTTC. Translated, it gives CASSYSGTGYEQYF.

The J gene is TRBJ2-1, the V gene TRBV5-1; 8 nucleotides line up with TRBD1. V was pared by 4 bases and J by 5 bases, with 8 bases of the junction left unmatched. The CDR3 covers 15 residues. CDR1 is SGHRS, CDR2 YFSETQ, per germline. CDR3 in DNA: TGCGCCAGCAGCACTCGACAGGGGACTGACAATGAGCAGTTCTTC. Translated, it gives CASSTRQGTDNEQFF.

The chain carries TRBV18 and TRBJ1-2; TRBD1 matches 7 bases. CDR1 is KGHSH and CDR2 is LQKENI in the germline V gene. After removal of 3 bases from V and 2 bases from J, the junction contained 12 bases not matched to a gene. The CDR3 runs 17 residues. The CDR3 nucleotides read TGTGCCAGCTCACCCACTGTAACAGGGGCCTCCAACTATGGCTACACCTTC. Its translation is CASSPTVTGASNYGYTF. Full variable domain (remainder filled in from reference TRBV18 and TRBJ1-2): NAGVMQNPRHLVRRRGQEARLRCSPMKGHSHVYWYRQLPEEGLKFMVYLQKENIIDESGMPKERFSAEFPKEGPSILRIQQVVRGDSAAYFCASSPTVTGASNYGYTFGSGTRLTVV.

V is TRBV18 and J is TRBJ1-1; D unclear. There are 13 residues in the CDR3. Germline CDR1 reads KGHSH; CDR2 reads LQKENI. V lost 1 base and J lost 3, with 6 bases in between. CDR3 nucleotide sequence: TGTGCCAGCTCACCACAGGGAGACACTGAAGCTTTCTTT. Translating it yields CASSPQGDTEAFF.

V gene TRBV4-2 combines with J gene TRBJ2-7, with 9 bases matching TRBD1. This CDR3 has 14 residues. Germline assignment: CDR1 LGHNA and CDR2 YNFKEQ. J gave up 2 bases and V 1 base, and 0 bases lay outside the gene matches. The CDR3 region is CASSQGQGAYEQYF. CDR3 DNA sequence: TGTGCCAGCAGCCAAGGACAGGGGGCCTACGAGCAGTACTTC.

This rearrangement joins TRBV2 to TRBJ2-3, with D hard to call. The CDR3 loop spans 15 amino acids. The germline V gene encodes CDR1 SNHLY and CDR2 FYNNEI. V lost 4 bases and J lost 4, with 15 bases in between. The CDR3 DNA is TGTGCCAGCAGTGCTAGTACCCTTCTAGCAGATACGCAGTATTTT. Protein sequence: CASSASTLLADTQYF.

This chain joins TRBV2 and TRBJ1-2, with TRBD1 as a possible D gene (5 bases). CDR1 is SNHLY, CDR2 FYNNEI, per germline. The CDR3 is made up of 13 amino acids. V dropped 7 bases and J dropped 8 bases, with 17 bases sitting between them. CDR3 sequence reads: CASTADTMGGYTF. The CDR3 DNA reads TGTGCCAGCACCGCGGACACGATGGGGGGCTACACCTTC.

This sequence joins TRBV7-3 and TRBJ2-1, with 7 bases fitting TRBD2. Germline loops: CDR1 SGHTA, CDR2 FQGTGA. This CDR3 has 15 amino acids. J lost 9 bases, V lost 0 bases, and 8 bases had no gene match. The CDR3 region is CASSLTGGVESEQFF. For the CDR3, the DNA is TGTGCCAGCAGCTTAACGGGGGGGGTTGAAAGTGAGCAGTTCTTC.

This chain joins TRBV5-4 and TRBJ1-6, with D unresolved. Germline values: CDR1 SGHNT, CDR2 YYREEE (reference sequence). Trimming took 4 bases from V and 7 from J, leaving 12 bases between them. This CDR3 spans 14 amino acids. Written as DNA, the CDR3 is TGTGCCAGCAGCGTCGGGGAGAGGAATTCACCCCTCCACTTT. Its translation is CASSVGERNSPLHF.

The chain has TRBV6-1 and TRBJ1-1; D is unresolved. CDR1 is MNHNS, CDR2 SASEGT, per germline. Deletions cut 5 bases from V and 3 bases from J, with 13 bases between. The CDR3 consists of 14 residues. The CDR3 region is CASSTLDTYTEAFF. The CDR3 coding sequence is TGTGCCAGCAGTACCCTCGACACCTACACTGAAGCTTTCTTT.

The rearrangement uses TRBV2 and TRBJ2-7; 7 positions agree with TRBD1. Germline V gives CDR1 SNHLY, CDR2 FYNNEI. The V segment lost 6 bases and the J segment 0 bases; nucleotides outside the gene matches: 5. The length of the CDR3 is 14 residues. The CDR3 here is CASRPTGSSYEQYF. For the CDR3, the DNA is TGTGCCAGCAGACCGACAGGGAGCTCCTACGAGCAGTACTTC.

This clone was found once. The rearrangement uses TRBV9 and TRBJ2-6; D perhaps matches TRBD1 (6 bases). This CDR3 comprises 14 residues. Trimming left V 4 bases short and J 9 bases short, with 14 bases between. Germline V lookup: CDR1 SGDLS, CDR2 YYNGEE. CDR3 sequence: CASSLEGHNNVLTF. CDR3 bases: TGTGCCAGCAGCTTAGAGGGACACAACAACGTCCTGACTTTC.

The chain combines TRBV2 with TRBJ1-5; weak D call: TRBD1 (5 bases). Trimming removed 4 bases from V and 9 bases from J, with 7 bases in between. Germline CDR1 and CDR2: SNHLY and FYNNEI. The CDR3 has 11 residues. The CDR3 region is CASSGQGPQHF. The CDR3, as DNA: TGTGCCAGCAGTGGTCAGGGGCCCCAGCATTTT.

This sequence joins TRBV9 and TRBJ1-1, with a possible D match to TRBD1 (6 bases). V lost 0 bases and J 4 bases, leaving 10 bases between the germline ends. The CDR3 extends over 14 amino acids. Germline CDR1 is SGDLS and CDR2 is YYNGEE. The CDR3, as DNA: TGTGCCAGCAGCGTAGGTCAGGGGAGCACTGAAGCTTTCTTT. It yields the protein CASSVGQGSTEAFF.

The genes are TRBV29-1 and TRBJ2-1; perhaps TRBD2 as D (7 bases). The V end was cut by 7 bases, the J end by 5 bases, with 27 bases between. The CDR3 spans 17 residues. Germline-derived CDR1 and CDR2 are SQVTM and ANQGSEA. DNA of the CDR3: TGCAGCGAAGCAAGGAGGGGGGGCCCCGTTGGAAACAATGAGCAGTTCTTC. It specifies CSEARRGGPVGNNEQFF.